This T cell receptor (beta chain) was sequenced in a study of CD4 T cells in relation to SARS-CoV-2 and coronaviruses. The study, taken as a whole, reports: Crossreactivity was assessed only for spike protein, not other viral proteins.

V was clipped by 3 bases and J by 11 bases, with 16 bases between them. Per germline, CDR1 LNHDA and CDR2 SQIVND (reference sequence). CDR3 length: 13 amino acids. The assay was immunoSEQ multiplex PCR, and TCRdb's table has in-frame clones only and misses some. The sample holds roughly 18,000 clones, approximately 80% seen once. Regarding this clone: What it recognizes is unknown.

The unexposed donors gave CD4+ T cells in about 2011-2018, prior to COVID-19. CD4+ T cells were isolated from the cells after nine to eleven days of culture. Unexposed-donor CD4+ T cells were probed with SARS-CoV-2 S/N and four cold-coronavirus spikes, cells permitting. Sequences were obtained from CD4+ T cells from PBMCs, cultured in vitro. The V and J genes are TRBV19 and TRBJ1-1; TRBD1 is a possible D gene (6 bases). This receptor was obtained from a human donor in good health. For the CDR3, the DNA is TGTGCCAGTAGTATGAGGGGGGTCCGGGAGGCTTTCTTT. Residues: CASSMRGVREAFF.